This T cell receptor (beta chain) came from a study of blood T cell repertoires in COVID-19. Overall study context: Sites in the United States, Italy and Spain provided acute and convalescent COVID-19 samples.

A few counts support this clone. Authors' analysis steps: Quantification of nucleated cells was approximated via reference gene primer amplification. Clones were read by immunoSEQ multiplex PCR, and TCRdb kept only the in-frame ones, dropping some. The DNA gave D and trimming, while V, J and clone size come from that table. The sample yields over 200,000 clones, under 90% seen once. This CDR3 contains 17 residues. Germline loops: CDR1 SGHTA, CDR2 FQGNSA. V shed 1 base and J 3 bases; nucleotides not matched to a gene: 11. Material: peripheral blood. The rearrangement links TRBV7-2 to TRBJ2-5, with TRBD2 identical over 7 bases. The clonotype was recovered from a woman over 75 with active or convalescent COVID-19. The CDR3 region is CASSLGSGSRGEETQYF. The CDR3, as DNA: TGTGCCAGCAGCTTAGGGTCGGGGAGTCGGGGGGAAGAGACCCAGTACTTC.